This T cell receptor beta chain was found in a study of low-dose radiotherapy and immunotherapy resistance in tumors (dated by TCRdb to the early 2020s). About the investigation overall: Patients in Cohort 1 were given 0.5 Gy per fraction every 2 weeks, and the prescribed total PTV dose was 6.5 Gy. Starting on cycle 1 day 1, patients took 300 mg of aspirin by mouth once a day for four cycles. In Cohort 2, 1 Gy per fraction was delivered every two weeks, for a total of 13 Gy over 26 weeks. Nivolumab and ipilimumab were both given intravenously, with nivolumab at a 240 mg flat dose every two weeks and ipilimumab at 1 mg/kg every six weeks. Trial participants were not randomized into treatment groups. Cyclophosphamide 200 mg/m2 was given intravenously every two weeks, one day before each radiation and immunotherapy administration. The translational analysis covered eight patients: three from the first dose cohort and the first five from the second dose cohort.

In this sample, this clonotype turned up many times. The antigen this receptor binds is unknown. Base qualities are not recorded, but no much larger clone differs from it by a single base. From cysteine to phenylalanine, the CDR3 is 13 amino acids long. Of all the DNA, just the CDR3 is kept, 39 bases in frame from base 1. Here V drops 5 bases and J drops 4 bases, and the junction holds 4 bases not matched to any gene. CDR1 and CDR2, per the germline V gene (reference sequence), are SGHAT and FQDESV. The data were produced on an Illumina HiSeq 2500. First-strand cDNA was synthesized using Superscript III and a set of TRAV- and TRBV-specific primers, so that both TCRalpha and TCRbeta chains were covered. TCRs were amplified for 20 PCR cycles with Phusion, using a constant-region primer paired with the adapter attached to the V primers. Amplification of the isolated mRNA was done with the MessageAmp II aRNA Amplification Kit, which involved a roughly 16-hour in vitro transcription at 37 degrees C. The Dynabeads mRNA DIRECT Purification Kit was used to isolate mRNA for TCR sequencing. Indexed Illumina adapters were added in a second roughly 25-cycle Phusion PCR, and the resulting products were purified with AMPure XP beads. Per the original workflow: Custom Perl scripts pooled TCR sequences encoding the same protein, removed out-of-frame sequences and computed each clonotype's abundance. Any TCR sequence backed by just one read was left out of the analysis. Shannon entropy, Gini index, clonality, richness, and the frequency of TCRs shared between repertoires were included as repertoire metrics. TCRdb trimmed public reads at Q25 via fastp, called clones via MiXCR and kept in-frame beta chains. All rows with the same CDR3 protein become a single entry with the most common DNA and genes. These V and J calls are TCRdb output, not the study's own analysis. In all, the sample holds roughly 76,000 distinct CDR3 sequences, and under 20% of those were seen once. The top ten constitute around 6.1% of the sample.

According to the study, the label for this sample's time point signals: before trial treatment. Donors were enrolled in RACIN, a single-arm phase I dose-escalation trial in which nivolumab, ipilimumab, aspirin, low-dose cyclophosphamide and low-dose radiotherapy were combined. Patients were eligible if they had advanced solid tumors that were TIL-negative. Specimen: PBMCs, collected before treatment. The origin of this receptor is a male donor with prostate cancer. Recombination linked TRBV11-1 to TRBJ2-5, and 7 bases in between align with TRBD2. The CDR3 region reads CASSVPGGETQYF. The nucleotides read TGTGCCAGCAGCGTGCCGGGGGGAGAGACCCAGTACTTC. When the CDR3 is completed using the reference TRBV11-1 and TRBJ2-5 genes on either side, the full variable domain is EAEVAQSPRYKITEKSQAVAFWCDPISGHATLYWYRQILGQGPELLVQFQDESVVDDSQLPKDRFSAERLKGVDSTLKIQPAELGDSAMYLCASSVPGGETQYFGPGTRLLVL.